Presented here are 6 T cell receptor beta chains from one specimen sequenced in a study of blood T cell repertoires in COVID-19 (TCRdb year 2020). The library was built by means of the immunoSEQ multiplex PCR assay. TCRdb re-hosts the immuneACCESS table, in-frame sequences only. Its copies lack some clones; in the studies checked, an unresolved V gene accounts for under half of them, and the cause for the rest is not known. The sample table lists over 200,000 clones, 80% to 90% of them with a count of one. The ten largest account for about 4.6% of the sample. Sequencing was carried out using PBMCs or T cells enriched from blood (not recorded which). These TCRs come from a woman in her twenties or thirties who had been exposed to COVID-19.

This clone was detected only once. The chain couples TRBV6-4 to TRBJ1-2; D unclear. Germline lookup yields CDR1 MRHNA and CDR2 SNTAGT. The CDR3 is 15 amino acids. The V and J ends lost 1 base and 3 bases respectively, with 12 bases between them. This CDR3 reads CASSDWRPQDYGYTF. In nucleotides, the CDR3 is TGTGCCAGCAGTGACTGGCGGCCCCAAGACTATGGCTACACCTTC.

V is TRBV7-9 and J is TRBJ1-4; D unclear. Germline lookup yields CDR1 SEHNR and CDR2 FQNEAQ (reference sequence). Trimming left V 5 bases short and J 7 bases short, with 8 bases between. The CDR3 loop spans 12 amino acids. The CDR3 loop reads CASSRDSEKLFF. The CDR3 DNA follows: TGTGCCAGCAGCCGCGACTCTGAAAAACTGTTTTTT. Drawing the rest from reference TRBV7-9 and TRBJ1-4, the complete variable domain is DTGVSQNPRHKITKRGQNVTFRCDPISEHNRLYWYRQTLGQGPEFLTYFQNEAQLEKSRLLSDRFSAERPKGSFSTLEIQRTEQGDSAMYLCASSRDSEKLFFGSGTQLSVL.

The genes are TRBV3-1 (or the pseudogene TRBV3-2) and TRBJ2-3; TRBD1 aligns across 10 bases. V was clipped by 5 bases and J by 3 bases; unmatched bases: 5. This CDR3 region has 15 residues. Germline assignment: CDR1 LGHDT and CDR2 YNNKEL (reference sequence). CDR3 coding DNA: TGTGCCAGCAGCGCGGACAGGGGGTGGACAGATACGCAGTATTTT. Protein product: CASSADRGWTDTQYF.

The chain recombines TRBV28 with TRBJ2-5, with D unresolved. Germline CDR1 is MDHEN and CDR2 is SYDVKM. The CDR3 length is 11 residues. V shed 4 bases and J shed 10 bases, with 10 bases lying between them. DNA of the CDR3: TGTGCCAGCAGTTCTTTCATAGACCAGTACTTC. Its protein is CASSSFIDQYF.

The chain recombines TRBV7-9 with TRBJ1-5; D is unclear. The CDR3 loop spans 14 amino acids. Germline assignment: CDR1 SEHNR and CDR2 FQNEAQ (reference sequence). V was pared by 5 bases and J by 0 bases, with 8 bases between. The DNA for the CDR3 is TGTGCCAGCAGCGAACAGAGTAGCAATCAGCCCCAGCATTTT. Translation gives CASSEQSSNQPQHF.

This clone is a singleton in its sample. V is TRBV4-1 and J is TRBJ1-3; D is unclear. CDR3 length: 13 residues. The V end lost 8 bases, the J end lost 0 bases, and 8 bases lay between the germline ends. Germline V CDR1 and CDR2: MGHRA, YSYEKL. CDR3 DNA: TGCGCCAGCGCGGGCCTCTCTGGAAACACCATATATTTT. Amino acid sequence: CASAGLSGNTIYF.